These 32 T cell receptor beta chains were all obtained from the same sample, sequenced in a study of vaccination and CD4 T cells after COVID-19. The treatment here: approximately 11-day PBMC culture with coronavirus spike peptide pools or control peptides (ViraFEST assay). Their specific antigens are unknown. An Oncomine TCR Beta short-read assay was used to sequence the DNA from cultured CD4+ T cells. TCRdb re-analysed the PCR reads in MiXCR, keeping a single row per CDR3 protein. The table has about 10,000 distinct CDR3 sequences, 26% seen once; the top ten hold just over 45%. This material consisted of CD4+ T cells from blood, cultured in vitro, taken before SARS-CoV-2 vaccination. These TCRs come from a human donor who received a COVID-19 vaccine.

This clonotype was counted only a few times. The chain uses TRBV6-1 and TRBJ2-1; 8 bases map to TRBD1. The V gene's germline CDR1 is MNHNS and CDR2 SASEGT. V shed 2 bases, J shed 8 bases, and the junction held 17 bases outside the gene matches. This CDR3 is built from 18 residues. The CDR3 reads CASSENRFRTGGTDEQFF. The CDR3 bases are TGTGCCAGCAGTGAAAACCGCTTCCGTACAGGGGGTACCGATGAGCAGTTCTTC.

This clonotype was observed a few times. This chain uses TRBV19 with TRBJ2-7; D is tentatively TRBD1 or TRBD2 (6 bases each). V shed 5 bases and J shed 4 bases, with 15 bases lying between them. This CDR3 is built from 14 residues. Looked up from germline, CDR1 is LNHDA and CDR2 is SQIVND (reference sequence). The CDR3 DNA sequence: TGTGCCAGTAGTTTGGGCGGAGGGGGGTACGAGCAGTACTTC. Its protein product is CASSLGGGGYEQYF.

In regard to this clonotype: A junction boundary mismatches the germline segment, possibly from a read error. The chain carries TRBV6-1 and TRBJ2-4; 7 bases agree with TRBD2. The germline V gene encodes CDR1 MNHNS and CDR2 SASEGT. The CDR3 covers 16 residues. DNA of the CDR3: TGTGCCAGCAGTGAAAGCCCGGGAGGTTCCAAAGACATTCAGTACTTC. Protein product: CASSESPGGSKDIQYF.

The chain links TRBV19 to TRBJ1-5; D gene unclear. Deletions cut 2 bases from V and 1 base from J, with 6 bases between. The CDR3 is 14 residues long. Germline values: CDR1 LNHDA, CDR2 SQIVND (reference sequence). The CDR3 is CASSIPGSNQPQHF. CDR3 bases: TGTGCCAGTAGTATACCTGGGAGCAATCAGCCCCAGCATTTT.

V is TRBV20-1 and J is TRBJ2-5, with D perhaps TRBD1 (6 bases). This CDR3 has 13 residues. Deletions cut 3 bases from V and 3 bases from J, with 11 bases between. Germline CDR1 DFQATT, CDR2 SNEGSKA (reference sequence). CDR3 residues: CSARGQPEETQYF. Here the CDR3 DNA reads TGCAGTGCTAGGGGACAACCCGAAGAGACCCAGTACTTC.

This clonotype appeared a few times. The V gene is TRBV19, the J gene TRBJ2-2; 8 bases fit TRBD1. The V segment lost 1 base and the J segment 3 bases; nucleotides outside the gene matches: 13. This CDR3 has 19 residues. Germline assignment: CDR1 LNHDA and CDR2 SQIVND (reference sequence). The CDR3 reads CASSIGPGQGAPYTGELFF. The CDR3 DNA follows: TGTGCCAGTAGTATAGGTCCAGGGCAGGGGGCTCCTTACACCGGGGAGCTGTTTTTT.

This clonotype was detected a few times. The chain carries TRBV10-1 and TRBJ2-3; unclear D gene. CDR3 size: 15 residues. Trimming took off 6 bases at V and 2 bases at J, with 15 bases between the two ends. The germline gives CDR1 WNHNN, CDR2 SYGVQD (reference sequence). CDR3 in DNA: TGCGCCAGCAGCCGACATGGAAGAAACACAGATACGCAGTATTTT. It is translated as CASSRHGRNTDTQYF.

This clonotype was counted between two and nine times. CDR3 loop: CASSGTRSLRTEAFF. The CDR3 DNA follows: TGTGCCAGCAGTGGGACTCGGTCCCTTAGAACTGAAGCTTTCTTT. This chain joins TRBV6-1 and TRBJ1-1; D remains ambiguous. Trimming took off 4 bases at V and 5 bases at J, with 17 bases between the two ends. The CDR3 spans 15 residues. Germline CDR1 and CDR2: MNHNS and SASEGT.

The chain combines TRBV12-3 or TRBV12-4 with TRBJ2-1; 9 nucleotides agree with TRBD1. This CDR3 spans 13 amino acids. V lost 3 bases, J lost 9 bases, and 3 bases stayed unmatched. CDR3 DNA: TGTGCCAGCAGTTTGGACAGGGGTGGTGAGCAGTTCTTC. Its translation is CASSLDRGGEQFF.

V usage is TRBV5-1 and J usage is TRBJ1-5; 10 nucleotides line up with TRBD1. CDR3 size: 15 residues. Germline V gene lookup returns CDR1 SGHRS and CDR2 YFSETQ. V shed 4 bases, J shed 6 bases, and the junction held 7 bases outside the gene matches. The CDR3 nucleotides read TGCGCCAGCAGCGCGACAGGGGGCCGTAGTCAGCCCCAGCATTTT. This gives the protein CASSATGGRSQPQHF. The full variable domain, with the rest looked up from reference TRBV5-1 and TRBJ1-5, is KAGVTQTPRYLIKTRGQQVTLSCSPISGHRSVSWYQQTPGQGLQFLFEYFSETQRNKGNFPGRFSGRQFSNSRSEMNVSTLELGDSALYLCASSATGGRSQPQHFGDGTRLSIL.

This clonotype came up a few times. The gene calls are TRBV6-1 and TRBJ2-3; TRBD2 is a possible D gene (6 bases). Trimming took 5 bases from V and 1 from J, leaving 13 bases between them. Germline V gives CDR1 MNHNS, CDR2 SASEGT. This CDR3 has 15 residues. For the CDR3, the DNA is TGTGCCAGCAGTCCCCCGGGACTGGGCACAGATACGCAGTATTTT. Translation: CASSPPGLGTDTQYF.

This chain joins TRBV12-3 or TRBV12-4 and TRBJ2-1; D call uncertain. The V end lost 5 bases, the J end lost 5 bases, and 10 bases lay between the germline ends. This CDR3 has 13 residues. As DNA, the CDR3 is TGTGCCAGCAGTCCCCGGCAAAACAATGAGCAGTTCTTC. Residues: CASSPRQNNEQFF.

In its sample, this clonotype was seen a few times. The CDR3 DNA reads as TGCAGTGCTTGGCAGACTAGCGGGGGCTCGGATACGCAGTATTTT. Its translation is CSAWQTSGGSDTQYF. This rearrangement joins TRBV20-1 to TRBJ2-3; 12 positions match TRBD2. The CDR3 is 15 residues long. V lost 5 bases and J lost 6; bases outside the gene matches: 9. The germline V gene has CDR1 DFQATT and CDR2 SNEGSKA (reference sequence).

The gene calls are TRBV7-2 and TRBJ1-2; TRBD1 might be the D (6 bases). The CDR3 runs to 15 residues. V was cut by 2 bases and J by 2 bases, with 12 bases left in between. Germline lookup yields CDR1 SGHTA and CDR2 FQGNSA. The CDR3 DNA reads TGTGCCAGCAGCTTAAGCCCACAGGGAAACTATGGCTACACCTTC. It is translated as CASSLSPQGNYGYTF. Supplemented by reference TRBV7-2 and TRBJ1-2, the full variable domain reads GAGVSQSPSNKVTEKGKDVELRCDPISGHTALYWYRQSLGQGLEFLIYFQGNSAPDKSGLPSDRFSAERTGGSVSTLTIQRTQQEDSAVYLCASSLSPQGNYGYTFGSGTRLTVV.

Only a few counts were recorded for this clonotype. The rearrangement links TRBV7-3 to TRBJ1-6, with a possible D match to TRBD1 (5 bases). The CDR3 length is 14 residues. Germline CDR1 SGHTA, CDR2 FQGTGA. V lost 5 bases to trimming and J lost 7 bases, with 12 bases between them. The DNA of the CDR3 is TGTGCCAGCAGCCAGGGACCGACCAATTCACCCCTCCACTTT. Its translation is CASSQGPTNSPLHF.

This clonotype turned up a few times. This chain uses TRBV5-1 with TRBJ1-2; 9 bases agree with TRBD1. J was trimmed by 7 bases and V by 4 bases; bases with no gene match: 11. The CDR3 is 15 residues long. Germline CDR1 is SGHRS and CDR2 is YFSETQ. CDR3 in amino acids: CASSRVTGGGGGYTF. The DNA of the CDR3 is TGCGCCAGCAGCCGCGTAACAGGGGGCGGAGGTGGCTACACCTTC.

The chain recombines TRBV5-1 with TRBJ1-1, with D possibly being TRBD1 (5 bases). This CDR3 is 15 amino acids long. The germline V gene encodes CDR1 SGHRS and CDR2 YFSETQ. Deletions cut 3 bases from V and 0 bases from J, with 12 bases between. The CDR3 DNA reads TGCGCCAGCAGCTCCCGACAGACCATGAACACTGAAGCTTTCTTT. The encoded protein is CASSSRQTMNTEAFF. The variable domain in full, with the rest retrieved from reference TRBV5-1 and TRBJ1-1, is KAGVTQTPRYLIKTRGQQVTLSCSPISGHRSVSWYQQTPGQGLQFLFEYFSETQRNKGNFPGRFSGRQFSNSRSEMNVSTLELGDSALYLCASSSRQTMNTEAFFGQGTRLTVV.

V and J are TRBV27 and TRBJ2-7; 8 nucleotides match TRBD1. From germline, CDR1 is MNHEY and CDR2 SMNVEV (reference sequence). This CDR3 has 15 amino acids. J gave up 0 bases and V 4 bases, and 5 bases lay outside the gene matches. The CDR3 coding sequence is TGTGCCAGCAGTTCTCAGGGGGCTAGCTCCTACGAGCAGTACTTC. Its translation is CASSSQGASSYEQYF.

This chain's CDR3 is CASSPPPVGLAGGRIYEQYF. The CDR3 nucleotides read TGTGCCAGCAGCCCCCCTCCGGTTGGACTAGCGGGGGGGCGTATCTACGAGCAGTACTTC. The chain carries TRBV5-4 and TRBJ2-7; TRBD2 matches at 15 bases. V was clipped by 4 bases and J by 3 bases; unmatched bases: 17. The CDR3 contains 20 residues. CDR1 SGHNT and CDR2 YYREEE come from the germline V gene (reference sequence).

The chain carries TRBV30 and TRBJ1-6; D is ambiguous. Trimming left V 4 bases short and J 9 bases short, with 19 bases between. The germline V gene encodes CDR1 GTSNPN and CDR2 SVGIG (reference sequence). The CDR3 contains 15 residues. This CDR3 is CAWKIRRLTPSPLHF. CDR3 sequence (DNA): TGTGCCTGGAAGATCCGGAGGCTGACACCTTCACCCCTCCACTTT. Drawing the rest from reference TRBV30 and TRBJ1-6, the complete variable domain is SQTIHQWPATLVQPVGSPLSLECTVEGTSNPNLYWYRQAAGRGLQLLFYSVGIGQISSEVPQNLSASRPQDRQFILSSKKLLLSDSGFYLCAWKIRRLTPSPLHFGNGTRLTVT.

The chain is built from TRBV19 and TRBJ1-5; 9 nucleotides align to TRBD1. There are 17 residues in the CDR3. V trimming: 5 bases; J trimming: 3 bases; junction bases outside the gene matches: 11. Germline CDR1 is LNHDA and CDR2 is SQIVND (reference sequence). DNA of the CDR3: TGTGCCAGTAGTGCACTCCCTACAGGGGGCCTCAATCAGCCCCAGCATTTT. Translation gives CASSALPTGGLNQPQHF.

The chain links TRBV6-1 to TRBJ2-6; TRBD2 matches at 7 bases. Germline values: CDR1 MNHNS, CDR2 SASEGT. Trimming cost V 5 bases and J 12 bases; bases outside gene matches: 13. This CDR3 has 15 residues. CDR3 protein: CASSPPAGPDGVLTF. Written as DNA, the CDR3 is TGTGCCAGCAGTCCCCCAGCGGGGCCAGACGGCGTCCTGACTTTC.

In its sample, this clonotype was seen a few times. This CDR3 reads CASSPGQAQGGYTF. In DNA form, the CDR3 reads TGTGCCAGCAGCCCGGGACAGGCACAAGGGGGCTACACCTTC. The chain couples TRBV5-4 to TRBJ1-2; 8 bases agree with TRBD1. The CDR3 covers 14 residues. After removal of 4 bases from V and 8 bases from J, the junction contained 10 bases not matched to a gene. Per germline, CDR1 SGHNT and CDR2 YYREEE (reference sequence). The complete variable domain, with remaining parts taken from reference TRBV5-4 and TRBJ1-2, reads ETGVTQSPTHLIKTRGQQVTLRCSSQSGHNTVSWYQQALGQGPQFIFQYYREEENGRGNFPPRFSGLQFPNYSSELNVNALELDDSALYLCASSPGQAQGGYTFGSGTRLTVV.

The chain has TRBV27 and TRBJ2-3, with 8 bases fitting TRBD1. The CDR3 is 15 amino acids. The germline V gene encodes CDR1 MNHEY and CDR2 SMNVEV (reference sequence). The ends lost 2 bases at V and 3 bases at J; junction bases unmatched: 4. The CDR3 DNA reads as TGTGCCAGCAGTTTACAGACAGGGGCTACAGATACGCAGTATTTT. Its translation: CASSLQTGATDTQYF.

CDR3 protein: CASSANGGRTDTQYF. The CDR3 DNA is TGTGCCAGCAGCGCGAACGGGGGACGCACAGATACGCAGTATTTT. The rearrangement links TRBV2 to TRBJ2-3; maybe TRBD2 (6 bases). This CDR3 has 15 amino acids. V lost 6 bases to trimming and J lost 1 base, with 14 bases between them. Germline V gene data show CDR1 as SNHLY and CDR2 as FYNNEI. The full variable domain, its missing parts supplied by reference TRBV2 and TRBJ2-3, is EPEVTQTPSHQVTQMGQEVILRCVPISNHLYFYWYRQILGQKVEFLVSFYNNEISEKSEIFDDQFSVERPDGSNFTLKIRSTKLEDSAMYFCASSANGGRTDTQYFGPGTRLTVL.

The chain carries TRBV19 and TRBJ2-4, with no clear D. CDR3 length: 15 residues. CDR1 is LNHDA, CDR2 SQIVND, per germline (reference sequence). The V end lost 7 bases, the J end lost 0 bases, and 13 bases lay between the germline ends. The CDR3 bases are TGTGCCAGTAAGCAGAAGACCATAGCCAAAAACATTCAGTACTTC. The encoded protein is CASKQKTIAKNIQYF.

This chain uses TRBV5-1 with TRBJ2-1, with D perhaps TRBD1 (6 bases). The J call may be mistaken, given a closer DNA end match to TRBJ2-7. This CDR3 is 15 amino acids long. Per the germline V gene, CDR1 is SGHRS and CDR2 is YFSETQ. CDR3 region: CASSLVGTRYYEQYF. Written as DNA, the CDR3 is TGCGCCAGCAGCTTGGTAGGGACACGTTACTACGAGCAGTACTTC.

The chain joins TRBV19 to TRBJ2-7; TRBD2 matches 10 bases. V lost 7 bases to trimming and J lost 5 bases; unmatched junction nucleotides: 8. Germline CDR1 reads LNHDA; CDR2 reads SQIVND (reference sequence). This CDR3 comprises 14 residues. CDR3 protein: CASKRTSGDNEQYF. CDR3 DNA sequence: TGTGCCAGTAAAAGGACTAGCGGTGACAACGAGCAGTACTTC.

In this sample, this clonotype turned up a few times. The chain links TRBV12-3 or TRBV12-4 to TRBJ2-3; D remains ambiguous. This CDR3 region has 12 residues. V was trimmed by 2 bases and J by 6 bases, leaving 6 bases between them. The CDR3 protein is CASSLLVDTQYF. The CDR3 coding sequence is TGTGCCAGCAGTTTACTGGTGGATACGCAGTATTTT.

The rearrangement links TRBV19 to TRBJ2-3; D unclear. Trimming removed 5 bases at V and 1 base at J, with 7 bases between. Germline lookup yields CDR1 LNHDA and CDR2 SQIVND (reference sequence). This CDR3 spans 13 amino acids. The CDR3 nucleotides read TGTGCCAGTAGTCTGGGCCGCACAGATACGCAGTATTTT. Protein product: CASSLGRTDTQYF.

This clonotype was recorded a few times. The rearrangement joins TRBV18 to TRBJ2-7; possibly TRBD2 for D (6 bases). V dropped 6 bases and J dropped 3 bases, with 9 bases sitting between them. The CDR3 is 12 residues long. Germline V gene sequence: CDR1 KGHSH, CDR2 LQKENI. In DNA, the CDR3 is TGTGCCAGCTCTCCGGAGGGCTACGAGCAGTACTTC. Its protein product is CASSPEGYEQYF.

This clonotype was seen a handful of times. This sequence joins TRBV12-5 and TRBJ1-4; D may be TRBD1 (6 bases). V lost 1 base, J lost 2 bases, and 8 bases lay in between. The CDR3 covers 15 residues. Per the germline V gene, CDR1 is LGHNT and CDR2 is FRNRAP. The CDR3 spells CASGLGTGTNEKLFF. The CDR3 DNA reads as TGTGCTAGTGGTTTGGGCACAGGGACTAATGAAAAACTGTTTTTT.